The 20 T cell receptor beta chains reported below all come from one sample, sequenced in a study of CD8 T cells in Susac syndrome. With random hexamers, reverse transcription was performed on about 0.5 to 1 ug of RNA. MiXCR, applied by TCRdb to the immunoSEQ multiplex PCR reads, yields one record per CDR3 protein. The data hold 100,000 to 150,000 distinct CDR3 sequences, with roughly 96% observed a single time. Sequencing was carried out using CD4+ T cells from PBMCs. These receptors were obtained from a human donor in good health.

The chain is built from TRBV7-9 and TRBJ2-5; D is perhaps TRBD2 (6 bases). The CDR3 runs 15 residues. Germline lookup yields CDR1 SEHNR and CDR2 FQNEAQ (reference sequence). The germline V and J ends were trimmed by 10 bases and 4 bases, with 22 bases remaining between them. The CDR3 sequence: CATAGMGTGGETQYF. In DNA form, the CDR3 reads TGTGCCACTGCGGGGATGGGTACCGGAGGAGAGACCCAGTACTTC. Variable domain in full (rest from reference TRBV7-9 and TRBJ2-5): DTGVSQNPRHKITKRGQNVTFRCDPISEHNRLYWYRQTLGQGPEFLTYFQNEAQLEKSRLLSDRFSAERPKGSFSTLEIQRTEQGDSAMYLCATAGMGTGGETQYFGPGTRLLVL.

This chain uses TRBV3-1 with TRBJ2-5; 9 nucleotides agree with TRBD1. V was pared by 0 bases and J by 4 bases, with 6 bases of the junction left unmatched. The CDR3 is 16 residues long. The germline gives CDR1 LGHDT, CDR2 YNNKEL (reference sequence). The DNA of the CDR3 is TGTGCCAGCAGCCAAGACGGTACAGGGGGCGGAGAGACCCAGTACTTC. It is translated as CASSQDGTGGGETQYF.

J is TRBJ2-5 and V is TRBV2, with 14 bases aligning to TRBD2. The CDR3 consists of 17 residues. The J segment lost 1 base and the V segment lost 6 bases, leaving 7 bases of the junction unmatched. The germline CDR1 and CDR2 sequences are SNHLY and FYNNEI. This CDR3 reads CASRGTSGGAGQETQYF. As DNA, the CDR3 is TGTGCCAGCAGGGGGACTAGCGGGGGAGCCGGCCAAGAGACCCAGTACTTC.

The chain uses TRBV7-2 and TRBJ2-4; D may be TRBD2 (5 bases). Per germline, CDR1 SGHTA and CDR2 FQGNSA. V was clipped by 4 bases and J by 9 bases, with 19 bases between them. This CDR3 comprises 15 residues. In DNA form, the CDR3 reads TGTGCCAGCAGCTCGCTGGCCGACTACCTCGGCATTCAGTACTTC. This gives the protein CASSSLADYLGIQYF. Full variable domain (rest looked up from reference TRBV7-2 and TRBJ2-4): GAGVSQSPSNKVTEKGKDVELRCDPISGHTALYWYRQSLGQGLEFLIYFQGNSAPDKSGLPSDRFSAERTGGSVSTLTIQRTQQEDSAVYLCASSSLADYLGIQYFGAGTRLSVL.

The chain joins TRBV20-1 to TRBJ1-3; D uncertain. The length of the CDR3 is 11 residues. V lost 4 bases to trimming and J lost 4 bases, with 5 bases between them. Germline assignment: CDR1 DFQATT and CDR2 SNEGSKA (reference sequence). CDR3 sequence reads: CSANYGNTIYF. In DNA form, the CDR3 reads TGCAGTGCTAATTACGGAAACACCATATATTTT.

This clonotype appeared once. The V call is TRBV4-1, the J call TRBJ2-2; D remains ambiguous. V lost 1 base to trimming and J lost 0 bases, with 6 bases between them. Per the germline V gene, CDR1 is MGHRA and CDR2 is YSYEKL. The CDR3 totals 15 residues. The CDR3 loop is CASSQAKTNTGELFF. CDR3 nucleotide sequence: TGCGCCAGCAGCCAAGCTAAAACGAACACCGGGGAGCTGTTTTTT.

This chain uses TRBV5-1 with TRBJ2-5; D may correspond to TRBD1 or TRBD2 (5 bases each). The V gene's germline CDR1 is SGHRS and CDR2 YFSETQ. V gave up 2 bases and J gave up 5 bases, with 13 bases separating them. The CDR3 consists of 14 residues. The DNA of the CDR3 is TGCGCCAGCAGCTTTCCGGGGACCGGGGAGACCCAGTACTTC. It translates to CASSFPGTGETQYF.

The chain links TRBV19 to TRBJ1-2; tentatively, D is TRBD1 (6 bases). This CDR3 region has 15 residues. Trimming stripped 7 bases from V and 5 bases from J, with 20 bases between. In germline, CDR1 is LNHDA, CDR2 SQIVND (reference sequence). In nucleotides, the CDR3 is TGTGCCAGTATCCCAGATTTGGGGGGCCGGTATGGCTACACCTTC. Amino acid sequence: CASIPDLGGRYGYTF.

The chain joins TRBV27 to TRBJ2-2; 7 nucleotides align to TRBD1. CDR3 size: 15 residues. The germline gives CDR1 MNHEY, CDR2 SMNVEV (reference sequence). Unmatched junction bases numbered 6, after V lost 4 bases and J lost 4 bases. CDR3 residues: CASSYQTGRTGELFF. In nucleotides, the CDR3 is TGTGCCAGCAGTTATCAGACAGGGCGCACCGGGGAGCTGTTTTTT.

The chain links TRBV7-2 to TRBJ2-5, with 12 bases fitting TRBD2. This CDR3 comprises 14 residues. Germline loops: CDR1 SGHTA, CDR2 FQGNSA. Losses at the gene ends were 4 bases for V and 5 bases for J; bases not matched to a gene: 2. In DNA, the CDR3 is TGTGCCAGCAGCTCCCTAGCGGGAGGGGAGACCCAGTACTTC. Translated, it gives CASSSLAGGETQYF.

The V and J genes are TRBV29-1 and TRBJ2-5; 10 nucleotides match TRBD1. The CDR3 runs to 12 residues. Losses at the gene ends were 7 bases for V and 5 bases for J; bases not matched to a gene: 4. CDR1 SQVTM and CDR2 ANQGSEA come from the germline V gene. CDR3 loop: CSGDRGLETQYF. CDR3 DNA sequence: TGCAGCGGGGACAGGGGTTTGGAGACCCAGTACTTC.

The chain is built from TRBV18 and TRBJ1-1, with D unclear. The CDR3 totals 11 residues. Germline CDR1 reads KGHSH; CDR2 reads LQKENI. CDR3 loop: CSSGKNTEAFF. For the CDR3, the DNA is TGTTCTTCCGGGAAGAACACTGAAGCTTTCTTT.

CDR3 DNA: TGCAGCGTGCTCAACAGGGGGCCAAACCAGCCCCAGCATTTT. As protein: CSVLNRGPNQPQHF. The genes are TRBV29-1 and TRBJ1-5; 9 bases match TRBD1. The V gene's germline CDR1 is SQVTM and CDR2 ANQGSEA. CDR3 size: 14 residues. The junction had 10 bases not matched to a gene; V was cut back by 6 bases and J by 7 bases. The whole variable domain, filled in from reference TRBV29-1 and TRBJ1-5, reads SAVISQKPSRDICQRGTSLTIQCQVDSQVTMMFWYRQQPGQSLTLIATANQGSEATYESGFVIDKFPISRPNLTFSTLTVSNMSPEDSSIYLCSVLNRGPNQPQHFGDGTRLSIL.

V gene TRBV18 combines with J gene TRBJ2-1; D uncertain. Germline V CDR1 and CDR2: KGHSH, LQKENI. The CDR3 totals 18 residues. V dropped 2 bases and J dropped 0 bases, with 17 bases sitting between them. The CDR3 DNA reads TGTGCCAGCTCACCAATTTCTACTCGCACCGGCTCCTACAATGAGCAGTTCTTC. Protein sequence: CASSPISTRTGSYNEQFF.

The J gene is TRBJ2-3, the V gene TRBV19, with D hard to call. The CDR3 runs to 13 residues. V gave up 5 bases and J gave up 3 bases, with 9 bases separating them. CDR1 LNHDA and CDR2 SQIVND come from the germline V gene (reference sequence). In nucleotides, the CDR3 is TGTGCCAGTAGTGAGATGGAAACAGATACGCAGTATTTT. As protein: CASSEMETDTQYF. The variable domain in full, with the rest retrieved from reference TRBV19 and TRBJ2-3, is DGGITQSPKYLFRKEGQNVTLSCEQNLNHDAMYWYRQDPGQGLRLIYYSQIVNDFQKGDIAEGYSVSREKKESFPLTVTSAQKNPTAFYLCASSEMETDTQYFGPGTRLTVL.

The J gene is TRBJ1-1, the V gene TRBV7-2; the match to TRBD1 covers 10 bases. Germline CDR1 and CDR2: SGHTA and FQGNSA. The CDR3 runs 13 residues. The ends lost 4 bases at V and 4 bases at J; junction bases unmatched: 0. The CDR3 nucleotides read TGTGCCAGCAGCTGGACAGGGGGCACTGAAGCTTTCTTT. Its protein is CASSWTGGTEAFF.

The table lists this clonotype with a count of one. The chain joins TRBV12-3 or TRBV12-4 to TRBJ2-5; a possible D gene is TRBD1 (6 bases). The ends were cut back, 5 bases at V and 3 bases at J, with 10 bases in the middle. The CDR3 sequence is 13 residues long. The DNA for the CDR3 is TGTGCCAGCAGTCCCGACAGGAAAGAGACCCAGTACTTC. It specifies CASSPDRKETQYF.

The CDR3 DNA reads as TGCAGTGCGGACAGCACCATGAACACTGAAGCTTTCTTT. Residues: CSADSTMNTEAFF. The rearrangement joins TRBV20-1 to TRBJ1-1, with D perhaps TRBD1 (6 bases). The CDR3 totals 13 residues. CDR1 is DFQATT, CDR2 SNEGSKA, per germline (reference sequence). V was pared by 6 bases and J by 0 bases, with 11 bases between.

The rearrangement links TRBV28 to TRBJ1-2, with 9 bases aligning to TRBD1. J lost 5 bases, V lost 10 bases, and 5 bases had no gene match. The CDR3 consists of 12 residues. Looked up from germline, CDR1 is MDHEN and CDR2 is SYDVKM. For the CDR3, the DNA is TGTGCCACCGATGGACAGGGGTATGGCTACACCTTC. Its protein is CATDGQGYGYTF.

The chain employs TRBV29-1 and TRBJ1-1, with 8 bases lining up with TRBD1. The CDR3 contains 14 residues. Germline V gene lookup returns CDR1 SQVTM and CDR2 ANQGSEA. V lost 4 bases to trimming and J lost 0 bases; unmatched junction nucleotides: 4. The CDR3 loop reads CSVARGQVNTEAFF. The CDR3 coding sequence is TGCAGCGTTGCCAGGGGGCAAGTGAACACTGAAGCTTTCTTT.